Presented here are 20 T cell receptor beta chains from one specimen sequenced in a study of identical twins. From the 5' RACE reads, TCRdb called clonotypes with MiXCR, one entry per CDR3 protein. The sample yields about 1.7 million distinct CDR3 sequences, less than 35% seen once. The sample comprised cord blood. These receptors were taken from a newborn girl in good health.

The chain carries TRBV20-1 and TRBJ2-5, with TRBD2 as a possible D gene (5 bases). The end of the DNA is better explained by TRBJ2-7, so the J call may be wrong. The CDR3 sequence is 13 residues long. CDR1 DFQATT and CDR2 SNEGSKA come from the germline V gene (reference sequence). CDR3 coding DNA: TGCAGTGCTAGTCGGGGTTACCTTTACGAGCAGTACTTC. It specifies CSASRGYLYEQYF.

The chain recombines TRBV4-1 with TRBJ2-4, with unresolved D. The J call may be in error: the DNA end matches TRBJ2-7 better. The CDR3 consists of 13 residues. The germline CDR1 and CDR2 sequences are MGHRA and YSYEKL. The CDR3 is CASSRSITYEQYF. CDR3 DNA: TGCGCCAGCAGCCGAAGCATAACCTACGAGCAGTACTTC.

V is TRBV12-5 and J is TRBJ1-1; D gene unclear. CDR1 LGHNT and CDR2 FRNRAP come from the germline V gene. The V end lost 0 bases, the J end lost 4 bases, and 18 bases lay between the germline ends. The CDR3 contains 17 residues. The DNA for the CDR3 is TGTGCTAGTGGTTTGGTACTTGGACGGGAGGAGGGCACTGAAGCTTTCTTT. This gives the protein CASGLVLGREEGTEAFF.

This chain uses TRBV6-5 with TRBJ1-2; no clear D gene. The germline CDR1 and CDR2 sequences are MNHEY and SVGAGI. V dropped 0 bases and J dropped 1 base, with 12 bases sitting between them. This CDR3 is built from 16 residues. The CDR3, as DNA: TGTGCCAGCAGTTACTCTTCGATAGGCATTAACTATGGCTACACCTTC. The encoded protein is CASSYSSIGINYGYTF.

The table lists this clonotype with a few counts. The gene calls are TRBV6-1 and TRBJ2-1; D is possibly TRBD1 (5 bases). The CDR3 length is 15 residues. Per germline, CDR1 MNHNS and CDR2 SASEGT. Trimming took 0 bases from V and 7 from J, leaving 13 bases between them. DNA for the CDR3: TGTGCCAGCAGTGAAGCGAAGGGTACAGGAAATGAGCAGTTCTTC. This gives the protein CASSEAKGTGNEQFF.

V gene TRBV20-1 combines with J gene TRBJ2-1, with no clear D. Germline V gives CDR1 DFQATT, CDR2 SNEGSKA (reference sequence). The CDR3 loop spans 14 amino acids. Trimming left V 5 bases short and J 0 bases short, with 11 bases between. The CDR3: CSAPSVHSYNEQFF. Written as DNA, the CDR3 is TGCAGTGCTCCCAGCGTACACTCCTACAATGAGCAGTTCTTC.

The rearrangement links TRBV7-8 to TRBJ2-7; D is unclear. Germline-derived CDR1 and CDR2 are SGHVS and FQNEAQ. Trimming cost V 5 bases and J 2 bases, with 13 bases left between them. The CDR3 runs 14 residues. The CDR3 here is CASSLQMATYEQYF. The CDR3 DNA follows: TGTGCCAGCAGCCTTCAGATGGCCACCTACGAGCAGTACTTC.

This chain links TRBV14 with TRBJ2-5; D not certain. The CDR3 length is 11 residues. Germline V gives CDR1 SGHDN, CDR2 FVKESK. V lost 8 bases and J lost 11, with 15 bases in between. The CDR3 coding sequence is TGTGCCAGCGAGAGTAGTAATGAGCAGTACTTC. Translated, it gives CASESSNEQYF.

The chain recombines TRBV7-2 with TRBJ1-1, with no clear D. The V and J ends lost 5 bases and 1 base respectively, with 14 bases between them. CDR3 size: 15 residues. CDR1 and CDR2 from the germline V gene are SGHTA and FQGNSA. The CDR3: CASSPPTRQNTEAFF. CDR3 DNA sequence: TGTGCCAGCAGCCCCCCGACCCGACAGAACACTGAAGCTTTCTTT.

The CDR3 loop is CSATGTVGYEQYF. The DNA of the CDR3 is TGCAGTGCGACCGGGACAGTCGGCTACGAGCAGTACTTC. This chain connects TRBV20-1 to TRBJ2-7; 7 positions agree with TRBD1. Germline loops: CDR1 DFQATT, CDR2 SNEGSKA (reference sequence). This CDR3 spans 13 amino acids. V lost 6 bases to trimming and J lost 3 bases; unmatched junction nucleotides: 8.

The CDR3 region has the DNA TGTGCCAGCAGGCGGGTAGTTACGGCCTACGAGCAGTACTTC. It yields the protein CASRRVVTAYEQYF. The chain employs TRBV2 and TRBJ2-7; D is possibly TRBD2 (5 bases). Trimming left V 6 bases short and J 2 bases short, with 14 bases between. The V gene's germline CDR1 is SNHLY and CDR2 FYNNEI. The CDR3 contains 14 residues.

The chain carries TRBV19 and TRBJ1-2, with TRBD1 as a possible D gene (5 bases). The CDR3 sequence is 12 residues long. Trimming took off 7 bases at V and 3 bases at J, with 9 bases between the two ends. The V gene's germline CDR1 is LNHDA and CDR2 SQIVND (reference sequence). The CDR3 sequence is CASTGRDYGYTF. Written as DNA, the CDR3 is TGTGCCAGTACTGGCAGGGACTATGGCTACACCTTC.

This clonotype was seen only a few times. The chain has TRBV3-1 and TRBJ2-1; TRBD2 aligns across 9 bases. The CDR3 runs 16 residues. Unmatched junction bases numbered 4, after V lost 0 bases and J lost 4 bases. Germline V gene lookup returns CDR1 LGHDT and CDR2 YNNKEL (reference sequence). CDR3 sequence reads: CASSQDGGREYNEQFF. The CDR3 nucleotides are TGTGCCAGCAGCCAAGATGGCGGGAGGGAATACAATGAGCAGTTCTTC.

This clonotype occurred once. DNA of the CDR3: TGCAGTGCTTATGGGGGACACACTGAAGCTTTCTTT. It yields the protein CSAYGGHTEAFF. The V call is TRBV20-1, the J call TRBJ1-1, with D perhaps matching TRBD1 (5 bases). V was trimmed by 5 bases and J by 3 bases, leaving 10 bases between them. The CDR3 is made up of 12 amino acids. Germline assignment: CDR1 DFQATT and CDR2 SNEGSKA (reference sequence).

The V and J genes are TRBV20-1 and TRBJ2-1; weak D call: TRBD2 (6 bases). Between the trimmed V and J ends, which lost 4 bases and 5 bases, there was a span of 18 bases. This CDR3 is built from 15 residues. Looked up from germline, CDR1 is DFQATT and CDR2 is SNEGSKA (reference sequence). The chain's CDR3 is CSATGLAGINNEQFF. The DNA for the CDR3 is TGCAGTGCTACCGGCCTGGCGGGGATCAACAATGAGCAGTTCTTC.

CDR3: CASSPRWAGGASTDTQYF. The CDR3 nucleotides read TGTGCCAGCAGCCCCCGGTGGGCGGGAGGTGCTAGCACAGATACGCAGTATTTT. The chain combines TRBV4-2 with TRBJ2-3, with 8 positions matching TRBD2. The CDR3 has 18 residues. Germline V gene lookup returns CDR1 LGHNA and CDR2 YNFKEQ. V was pared by 4 bases and J by 0 bases, with 12 bases of the junction left unmatched.

On this clonotype: With a much larger clone just one base away, this may be a read error. The CDR3 DNA reads as TGTGTCAGCAGCGTAGCTTTGCAGGCCTGGGACTATGGCTACACCTTC. It encodes CVSSVALQAWDYGYTF. V and J are TRBV9 and TRBJ1-2; no clear D gene. The CDR3 has 16 residues. Germline CDR1 SGDLS, CDR2 YYNGEE.

This rearrangement joins TRBV28 to TRBJ2-2, with D possibly matching TRBD1 (5 bases). The CDR3 runs 14 residues. V was cut by 6 bases and J by 5 bases, with 13 bases left in between. CDR1 MDHEN and CDR2 SYDVKM come from the germline V gene. The CDR3 coding sequence is TGTGCCAGCAGAGAGGACACTGTAACCGGGGAGCTGTTTTTT. It translates to CASREDTVTGELFF.

The chain combines TRBV13 with TRBJ2-3, with 8 nucleotides matching TRBD2. Germline CDR1 is PRHDT and CDR2 is FYEKMQ (reference sequence). With 5 bases clipped from V and 2 bases from J, the junction kept 9 bases outside the gene matches. The CDR3 spans 16 residues. The DNA of the CDR3 is TGTGCCAGCAGCCTCACCGGGACTAGGCTCACAGATACGCAGTATTTT. This sequence encodes CASSLTGTRLTDTQYF.

A few counts support this clonotype. V gene TRBV2 combines with J gene TRBJ2-3; D might be TRBD1 or TRBD2, each matching 6 bases. This CDR3 spans 17 amino acids. V lost 6 bases and J lost 4, with 23 bases in between. The V gene's germline CDR1 is SNHLY and CDR2 FYNNEI. CDR3 residues: CASSEPRNRGRADTQYF. CDR3 bases: TGTGCCAGCAGCGAACCGAGGAACCGGGGGCGCGCAGATACGCAGTATTTT.